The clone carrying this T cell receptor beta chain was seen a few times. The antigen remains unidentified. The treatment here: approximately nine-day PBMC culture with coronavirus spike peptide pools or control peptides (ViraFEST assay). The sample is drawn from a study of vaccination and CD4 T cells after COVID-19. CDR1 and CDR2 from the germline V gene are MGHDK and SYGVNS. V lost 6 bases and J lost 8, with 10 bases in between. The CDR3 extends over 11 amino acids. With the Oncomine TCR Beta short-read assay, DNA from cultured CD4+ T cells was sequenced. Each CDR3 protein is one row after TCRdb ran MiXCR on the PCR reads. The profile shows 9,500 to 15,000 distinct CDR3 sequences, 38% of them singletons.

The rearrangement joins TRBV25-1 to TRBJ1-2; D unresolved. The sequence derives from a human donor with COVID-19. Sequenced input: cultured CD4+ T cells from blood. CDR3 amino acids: CASRAGAGYTF. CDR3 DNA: TGTGCCAGCAGGGCCGGAGCGGGCTACACCTTC.